This T cell receptor (beta chain) is from a study of blood T cell repertoires in COVID-19. Study at large: The United States, Italy and Spain were the sources of the acute and convalescent COVID-19 samples.

The CDR3 is made up of 13 amino acids. Germline lookup yields CDR1 MGHDK and CDR2 SYGVNS. Trimming took off 5 bases at V and 0 bases at J, with 5 bases between the two ends. Produced via immunoSEQ multiplex PCR; TCRdb's table is partial and in-frame only. The sample has over 350,000 clones, more than 75% seen once. The source of this sequence is a young woman who had recovered from COVID-19. The chain is built from TRBV25-1 and TRBJ1-3; D unresolved. Sequenced input: PBMCs or T cells enriched from blood (not recorded which). The CDR3 here is CASSYVSGNTIYF. CDR3 sequence (DNA): TGTGCCAGCAGTTATGTCTCTGGAAACACCATATATTTT.